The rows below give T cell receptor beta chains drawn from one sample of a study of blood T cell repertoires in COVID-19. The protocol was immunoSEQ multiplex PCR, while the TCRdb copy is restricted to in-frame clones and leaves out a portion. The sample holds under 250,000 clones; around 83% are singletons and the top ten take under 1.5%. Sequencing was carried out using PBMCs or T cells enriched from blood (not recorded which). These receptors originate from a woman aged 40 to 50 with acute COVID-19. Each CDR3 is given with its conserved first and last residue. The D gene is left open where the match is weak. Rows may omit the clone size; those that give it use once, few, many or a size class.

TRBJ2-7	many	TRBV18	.	TGTGCCAGCTCACCAAGGCAGGGGTCAAGCTCCTACGAGCAGTACTTC	CASSPRQGSSSYEQYF
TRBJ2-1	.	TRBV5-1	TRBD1	TGCGCCAGCAGCTTACAGGGGGCCAGAGTTAGGGGGTACAATGAGCAGTTCTTC	CASSLQGARVRGYNEQFF
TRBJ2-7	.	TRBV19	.	TGTGCCACGAGCCTCAGGGTCTCCTACGAGCAGTACTTC	CATSLRVSYEQYF
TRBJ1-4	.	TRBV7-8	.	TGTGCCAGCAGCTCCCTGGCTGACAGTAGGGCAACTAATGAAAAACTGTTTTTT	CASSSLADSRATNEKLFF
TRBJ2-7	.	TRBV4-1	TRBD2	TGCGCCAGCAGCCAGGGACTAGCGGGAGTCCCCTACGAGCAGTACTTC	CASSQGLAGVPYEQYF
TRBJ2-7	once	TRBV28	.	TGTGCCAGCAGAGGACAGATCGAGCAGTACTTC	CASRGQIEQYF
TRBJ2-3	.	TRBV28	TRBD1	TGTGCCAGCAGGGGGACAGGGGGACCAGATACGCAGTATTTT	CASRGTGGPDTQYF
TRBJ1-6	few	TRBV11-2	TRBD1	TGTGCCAGCAGCTTAGGACAGGGGAACTCACCCCTCCACTTT	CASSLGQGNSPLHF
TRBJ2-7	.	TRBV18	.	TGTGCCAGCTCACCGGGAGCTCGCGAGCAGTACTTC	CASSPGAREQYF
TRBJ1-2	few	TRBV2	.	TGTGCCAGCAGACCAGAGAGGTTAAACGGAGGCTACACCTTC	CASRPERLNGGYTF
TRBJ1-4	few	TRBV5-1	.	TGCGCCAGCAGCCCCCAGGGTTTGTCTAATGAAAAACTGTTTTTT	CASSPQGLSNEKLFF
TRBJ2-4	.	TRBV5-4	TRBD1	TGTGCCAGCAGCGCCCCGGGACAGGGGTCCAAAAACATTCAGTACTTC	CASSAPGQGSKNIQYF
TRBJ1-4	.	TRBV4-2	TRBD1	TGTGCCAGCAGCCAAGATCCGGACAGGGGGCGGAATGAAAAACTGTTTTTT	CASSQDPDRGRNEKLFF
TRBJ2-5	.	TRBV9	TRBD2	TGTGCCAGCGCCCGATATAGCGGGGTCCAAGAGACCCAGTACTTC	CASARYSGVQETQYF
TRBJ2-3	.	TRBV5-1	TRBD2	TGCGCCAGCAGCCCGACAAGCGGGGGGGGATTAGATACGCAGTATTTT	CASSPTSGGGLDTQYF
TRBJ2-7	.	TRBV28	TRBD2	TGTGCCAGCAGTTTAGGTCCCGGGGGTAGCGGGAGTATGACCTACGAGCAGTACTTC	CASSLGPGGSGSMTYEQYF
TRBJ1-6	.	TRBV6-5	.	TGTGCCAGCATGATCCTTCAGGGGACGCATTCACCCCTCCACTTT	CASMILQGTHSPLHF
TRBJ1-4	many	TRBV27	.	TGTGCCAGCAGCTCCATCGGTGAAAAACTGTTTTTT	CASSSIGEKLFF
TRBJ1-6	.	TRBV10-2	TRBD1	TGCGCCAGCAGTGGCCCACAGGGGGCGAAACCTTCACCCCTCCACTTT	CASSGPQGAKPSPLHF
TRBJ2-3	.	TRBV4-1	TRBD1	TGCGCCAGCAGGAGACAGGGCGGCACAGATACGCAGTATTTT	CASRRQGGTDTQYF
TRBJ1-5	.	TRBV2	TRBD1	TGTGCCAGCAGTGAACGAGGGGGCGGCAATCAGCCCCAGCATTTT	CASSERGGGNQPQHF
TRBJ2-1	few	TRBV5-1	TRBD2	TGCGCCAGCAGCTACACTAGCGGTGAGCAGTTCTTC	CASSYTSGEQFF
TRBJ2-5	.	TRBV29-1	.	TGCAGCGTAGCGGATGGAAAAGAGACCCAGTACTTC	CSVADGKETQYF
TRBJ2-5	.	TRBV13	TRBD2	TGTGCCAGCAGCTGGAGCGGGGGGGGAGAGACCCAGTACTTC	CASSWSGGGETQYF
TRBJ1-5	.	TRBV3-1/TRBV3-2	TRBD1	TGTGCCAGCAGCCATGCGGACAGGGGGCTTAGCAATCAGCCCCAGCATTTT	CASSHADRGLSNQPQHF
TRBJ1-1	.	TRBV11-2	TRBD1	TGTGCCAGCAGCTTACTGGGACAGGACCGCATGAACACTGAAGCTTTCTTT	CASSLLGQDRMNTEAFF
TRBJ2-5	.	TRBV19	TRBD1	TGTGCCAGTAGCCGCGAGGGACAGGGGCCCCAGTACTTC	CASSREGQGPQYF
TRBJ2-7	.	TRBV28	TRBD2	TGTGCCAGCAGTCAAACTAGCGGAGGCTCCTACGAGCAGTACTTC	CASSQTSGGSYEQYF
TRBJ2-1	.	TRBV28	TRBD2	TGTGCCAGCACAGTGGGGGGACTAGCGGGTCCCAATGAGCAGTTCTTC	CASTVGGLAGPNEQFF
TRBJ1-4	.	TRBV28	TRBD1	TGTGCCAGCAGACCGGGACAGGGAGGGGAAAAACTGTTTTTT	CASRPGQGGEKLFF
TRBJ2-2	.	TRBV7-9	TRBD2	TGTGCCAGCAGCGCGGGACTAGCGGGAGGGCCCACCGGGGAGCTGTTTTTT	CASSAGLAGGPTGELFF
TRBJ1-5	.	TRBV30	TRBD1	TGTGCCTGGAGTTCCGACAGGGCCAATCAGCCCCAGCATTTT	CAWSSDRANQPQHF
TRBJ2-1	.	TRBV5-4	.	TGTGCCAGCAGCTTGTCGTCTTGGGGGGACAATGAGCAGTTCTTC	CASSLSSWGDNEQFF
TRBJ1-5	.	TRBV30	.	TGTGCCTGGAGTGTACCGGCAGGACCCCAGCATTTT	CAWSVPAGPQHF
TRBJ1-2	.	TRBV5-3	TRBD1	TGTGCCAGAAGCTTGGGAGGGACAGGGAGTCACTATGGCTACACCTTC	CARSLGGTGSHYGYTF
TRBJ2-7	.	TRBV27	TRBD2	TGTGCCAGCAGTTGGACGGCGGGAGTAGTCTACGAGCAGTACTTC	CASSWTAGVVYEQYF
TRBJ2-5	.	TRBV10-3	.	TGTGCCATCAGTGGGGACTTTCAAGAGACCCAGTACTTC	CAISGDFQETQYF
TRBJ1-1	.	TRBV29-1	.	TGCAGCGTTGATCCCGTGAACACTGAAGCTTTCTTT	CSVDPVNTEAFF
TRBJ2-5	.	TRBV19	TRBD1	TGTGCCAGTAGTATGCTGGGTTGGGCAGGGGGGACCCAGTACTTC	CASSMLGWAGGTQYF
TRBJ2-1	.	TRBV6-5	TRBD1	TGTGCCAGCTCACTCTTGACAGGGTACAATGAGCAGTTCTTC	CASSLLTGYNEQFF